The entry that follows covers one T cell receptor (beta chain) sequence. From germline, CDR1 is SGHTA and CDR2 FQGTGA. Trimming at V came to 5 bases and at J to 7 bases, leaving 5 bases not matched to a gene. The CDR3 consists of 14 residues. These data come from a study of cytomegalovirus exposure and HLA in healthy donors. It was with 60 Vbeta and 13 Jbeta primers that the PCR ran. Sequencing used immunoSEQ multiplex PCR; TCRdb keeps in-frame clones, though not all of them. The sample lists fewer than 250,000 clones, around 82% occurring once. Sample: PBMCs. The TCR sequence derives from a man between 18 and 29 years old in good health and CMV-seronegative. This chain joins TRBV7-3 and TRBJ2-1; 10 nucleotides match TRBD1. CDR3 amino acids: CASSADRGRNEQFF. The CDR3 DNA is TGTGCCAGCAGCGCAGACAGGGGGCGAAATGAGCAGTTCTTC.